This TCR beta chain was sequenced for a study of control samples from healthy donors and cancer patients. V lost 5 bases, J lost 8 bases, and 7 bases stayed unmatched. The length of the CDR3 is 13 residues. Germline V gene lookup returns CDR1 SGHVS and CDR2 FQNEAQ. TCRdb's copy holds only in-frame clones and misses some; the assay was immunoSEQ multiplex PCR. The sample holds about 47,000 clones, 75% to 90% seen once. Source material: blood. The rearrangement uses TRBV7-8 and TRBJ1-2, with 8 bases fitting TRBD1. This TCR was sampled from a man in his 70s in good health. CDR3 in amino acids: CASSGRTGYGYTF. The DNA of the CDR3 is TGTGCCAGCAGCGGCAGGACAGGGTACGGCTACACCTTC.